What follows are 10 T cell receptor beta chains derived from one specimen sequenced in a study of identical twins. Each CDR3 protein gets one entry after TCRdb re-called the 5' RACE reads with MiXCR. The sample lists more than 350,000 distinct CDR3 sequences; approximately 8.7% were seen once. The specimen was naive T cells sorted from blood. All receptors derive from a woman aged 45 to 65 in good health.

The rearrangement uses TRBV12-3 or TRBV12-4 and TRBJ2-1, with 9 bases that match TRBD2. The CDR3 loop spans 14 amino acids. V trimming: 5 bases; J trimming: 6 bases; junction bases outside the gene matches: 5. CDR3 nucleotides: TGTGCCAGCAGTGCGGGACTAGCTGCCAATGAGCAGTTCTTC. Its protein product is CASSAGLAANEQFF.

Comment on this clonotype: With a much larger clone just one base away, this may be a read error. The gene calls are TRBV10-3 and TRBJ2-1, with TRBD2 identical over 11 bases. Per the germline V gene, CDR1 is ENHRY and CDR2 is SYGVKD. The length of the CDR3 is 14 residues. The CDR3 is CAISGLAEADEQLF. The DNA of the CDR3 is TGTGCCATCTCGGGACTAGCGGAAGCGGATGAGCAGCTCTTC.

The V call is TRBV30, the J call TRBJ2-6; D perhaps matches TRBD1 (6 bases). Germline V gives CDR1 GTSNPN, CDR2 SVGIG (reference sequence). This CDR3 is built from 14 residues. V gave up 5 bases and J gave up 2 bases, with 10 bases separating them. The CDR3 loop reads CAWVTGPGANVLTF. CDR3 in DNA: TGTGCCTGGGTGACAGGCCCTGGGGCCAACGTCCTGACTTTC.

This clonotype came up many times. The chain carries TRBV12-3 or TRBV12-4 and TRBJ2-5; 10 bases agree with TRBD2. The CDR3 extends over 15 amino acids. The V and J ends lost 5 bases and 5 bases, in that order; junction bases with no gene match: 8. In nucleotides, the CDR3 is TGTGCCAGCAGTGGTCTAGCGGGAGTCGAGGAGACCCAGTACTTC. This translates into CASSGLAGVEETQYF.

This clonotype was picked up many times. The CDR3 nucleotides read TGCGCCAGGTGGAAGGGGGCGTACACCGGGGAGCTGTTTTTT. Translating gives CARWKGAYTGELFF. The chain joins TRBV5-1 to TRBJ2-2; the match to TRBD1 covers 7 bases. CDR3 length: 14 residues. The V segment lost 8 bases and the J segment 3 bases; nucleotides outside the gene matches: 7. Germline loops: CDR1 SGHRS, CDR2 YFSETQ.

This clonotype was seen a few times. The genes are TRBV30 and TRBJ1-1, with D unresolved. The germline V and J ends were trimmed by 8 bases and 6 bases, with 13 bases remaining between them. The CDR3 length is 11 residues. Germline V CDR1 and CDR2: GTSNPN, SVGIG (reference sequence). The CDR3 coding sequence is TGTGCCCGTTCGACCTCTTCTGAAGCTTTCTTT. Amino acids: CARSTSSEAFF.

This clonotype was counted between two and nine times. The V gene is TRBV27, the J gene TRBJ1-3, with unresolved D. CDR3 length: 15 residues. V lost 0 bases and J lost 4, with 10 bases in between. Germline values: CDR1 MNHEY, CDR2 SMNVEV (reference sequence). Here the CDR3 DNA reads TGTGCCAGCAGTTTATCCCGGACGGTCGGAAACACCATATATTTT. Its protein product is CASSLSRTVGNTIYF.

This rearrangement joins TRBV9 to TRBJ2-3; 8 positions agree with TRBD2. Germline V lookup: CDR1 SGDLS, CDR2 YYNGEE. J was trimmed by 5 bases and V by 0 bases; bases with no gene match: 11. There are 17 residues in the CDR3. The CDR3 region has the DNA TGTGCCAGCAGCGTAGTTGATAGCGGGATATATGGAGATACGCAGTATTTT. Translating it yields CASSVVDSGIYGDTQYF.

This clonotype was recorded at least ten times. The chain uses TRBV12-3 or TRBV12-4 and TRBJ2-2, with 7 bases matching TRBD1. With 6 bases clipped from V and 6 bases from J, the junction kept 7 bases outside the gene matches. This CDR3 comprises 14 residues. In nucleotides, the CDR3 is TGTGCCAGCAGACCCACGACAGGGCCCGGGGAGCTGTTTTTT. This gives the protein CASRPTTGPGELFF.

This rearrangement joins TRBV6-2 or TRBV6-3 to TRBJ2-2; D uncertain. Trimming left V 8 bases short and J 4 bases short, with 8 bases between. The CDR3 runs 12 residues. Germline V lookup: CDR1 MNHEY, CDR2 SVGEGT. CDR3 nucleotide sequence: TGTGCCAGCTTCGACGGCACCGGGGAGCTGTTTTTT. It is translated as CASFDGTGELFF.